This T cell receptor beta chain was recorded in a study of beta chain features in type 1 diabetes. Study at large: Examination of sorted cells across all samples involved 90 million to 120 million cells. Study findings and constraints: For type 1 diabetes patients, VDJ junctions showed fewer insertions and more deletions. Any HLA effect on TCRB rearrangement was left unresolved by small sub-analyses. In every one of the four CD4+ subsets, TCRB CDR3s were moderately but significantly shorter in Type 1 diabetes patients.

With respect to this clone: The antigen is undetermined.

Expressed TCRB transcripts were sequenced after all isolated RNA was converted to cDNA. Repertoires were generated with immunoSEQ multiplex PCR, while TCRdb's copy carries only in-frame clones and drops some. The data hold 150,000 to 200,000 clones, with roughly 9% observed a single time. Using CD45RO/CCR7/CD25/CD127/CD95/CD27, CD4+ naive, central memory, regulatory and stem cell-like memory cells were sorted. Sequencing used central memory CD4+ T cells from blood. The TCR comes from a woman under 40 with type 1 diabetes.

CDR3 region: CASSLTAVSYEQYF. The CDR3, as DNA: TGTGCCAGCAGCTTAACGGCGGTCTCCTACGAGCAGTACTTC. The chain joins TRBV4-2 to TRBJ2-7, with D hard to call. This CDR3 is 14 amino acids long. The V gene lost 5 bases and the J gene lost 0 bases, with 11 bases spanning the gap. The germline V gene encodes CDR1 LGHNA and CDR2 YNFKEQ.